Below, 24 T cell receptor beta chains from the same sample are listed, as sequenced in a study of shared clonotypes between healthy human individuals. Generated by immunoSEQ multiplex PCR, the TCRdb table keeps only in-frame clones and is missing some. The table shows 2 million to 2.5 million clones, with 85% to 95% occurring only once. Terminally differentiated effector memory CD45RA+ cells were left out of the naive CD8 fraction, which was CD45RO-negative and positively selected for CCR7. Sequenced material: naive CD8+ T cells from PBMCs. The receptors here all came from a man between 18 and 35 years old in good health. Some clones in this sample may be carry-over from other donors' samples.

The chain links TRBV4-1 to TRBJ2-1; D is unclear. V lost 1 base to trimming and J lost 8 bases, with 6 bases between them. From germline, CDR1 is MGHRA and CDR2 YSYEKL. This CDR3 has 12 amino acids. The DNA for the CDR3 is TGCGCCAGCAGCCAAGTGAGAGATGAGCAGTTCTTC. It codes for CASSQVRDEQFF.

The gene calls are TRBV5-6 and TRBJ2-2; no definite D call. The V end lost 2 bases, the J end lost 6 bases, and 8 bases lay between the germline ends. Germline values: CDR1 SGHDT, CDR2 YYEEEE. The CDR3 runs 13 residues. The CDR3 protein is CASSFGTAGELFF. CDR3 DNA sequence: TGTGCCAGCAGCTTCGGTACCGCCGGGGAGCTGTTTTTT.

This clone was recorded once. The CDR3 DNA follows: TGTGCCAGCAGCTTAGCGGGGTTCGGGACAGGGGAAACAGATACGCAGTATTTT. As protein: CASSLAGFGTGETDTQYF. This chain links TRBV7-3 with TRBJ2-3, with TRBD1 identical over 10 bases. Germline CDR1 reads SGHTA; CDR2 reads FQGTGA. The V gene end was trimmed by 2 bases and the J gene end by 3 bases; junction bases not matched to a gene: 11. This CDR3 spans 18 amino acids.

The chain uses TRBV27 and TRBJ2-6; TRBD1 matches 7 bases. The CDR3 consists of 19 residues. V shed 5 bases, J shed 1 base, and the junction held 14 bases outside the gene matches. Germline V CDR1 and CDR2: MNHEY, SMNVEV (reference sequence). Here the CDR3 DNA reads TGTGCCAGCAGTCGCCGGGACAGAATTATTGGTTCTGGGGCCAACGTCCTGACTTTC. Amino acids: CASSRRDRIIGSGANVLTF. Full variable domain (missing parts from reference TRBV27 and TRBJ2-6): EAQVTQNPRYLITVTGKKLTVTCSQNMNHEYMSWYRQDPGLGLRQIYYSMNVEVTDKGDVPEGYKVSRKEKRNFPLILESPSPNQTSLYFCASSRRDRIIGSGANVLTFGAGSRLTVL.

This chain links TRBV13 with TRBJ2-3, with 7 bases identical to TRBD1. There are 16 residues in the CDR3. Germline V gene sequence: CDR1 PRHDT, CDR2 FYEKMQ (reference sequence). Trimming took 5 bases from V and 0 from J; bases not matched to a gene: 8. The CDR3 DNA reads TGTGCCAGCAGCCCCGGGACAGCCCCTAGCACAGATACGCAGTATTTT. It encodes CASSPGTAPSTDTQYF.

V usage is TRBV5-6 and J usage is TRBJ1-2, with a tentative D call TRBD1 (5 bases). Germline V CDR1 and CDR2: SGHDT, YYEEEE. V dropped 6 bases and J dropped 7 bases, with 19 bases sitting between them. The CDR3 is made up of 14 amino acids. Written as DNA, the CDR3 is TGTGCCAGCACCCCGGTACCCCCTAGGGGTGGCTACACCTTC. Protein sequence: CASTPVPPRGGYTF.

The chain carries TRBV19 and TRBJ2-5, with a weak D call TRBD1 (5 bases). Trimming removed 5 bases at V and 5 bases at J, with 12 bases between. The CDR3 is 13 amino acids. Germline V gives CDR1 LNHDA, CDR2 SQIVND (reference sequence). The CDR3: CASSRAGSETQYF. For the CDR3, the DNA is TGTGCCAGTAGTCGTGCAGGGTCTGAGACCCAGTACTTC.

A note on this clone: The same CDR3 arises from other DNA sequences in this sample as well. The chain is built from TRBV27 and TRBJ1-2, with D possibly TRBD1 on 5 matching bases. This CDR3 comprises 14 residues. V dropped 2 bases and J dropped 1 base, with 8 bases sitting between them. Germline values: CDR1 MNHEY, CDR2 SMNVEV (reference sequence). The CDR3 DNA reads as TGTGCCAGCAGTTTAGGGCAGGGTAACTATGGCTACACCTTC. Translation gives CASSLGQGNYGYTF.

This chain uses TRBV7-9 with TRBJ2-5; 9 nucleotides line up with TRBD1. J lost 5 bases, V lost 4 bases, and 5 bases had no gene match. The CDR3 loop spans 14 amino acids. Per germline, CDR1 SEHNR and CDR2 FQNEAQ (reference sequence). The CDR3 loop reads CASSSRTGDETQYF. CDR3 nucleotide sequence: TGTGCCAGCAGCTCCCGGACAGGGGACGAGACCCAGTACTTC.

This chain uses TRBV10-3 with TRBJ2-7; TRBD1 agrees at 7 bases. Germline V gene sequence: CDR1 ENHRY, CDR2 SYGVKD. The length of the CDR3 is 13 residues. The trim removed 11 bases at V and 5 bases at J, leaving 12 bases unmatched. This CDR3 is CAANRGEGNEQYF. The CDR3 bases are TGTGCCGCAAACAGGGGTGAGGGGAACGAGCAGTACTTC.

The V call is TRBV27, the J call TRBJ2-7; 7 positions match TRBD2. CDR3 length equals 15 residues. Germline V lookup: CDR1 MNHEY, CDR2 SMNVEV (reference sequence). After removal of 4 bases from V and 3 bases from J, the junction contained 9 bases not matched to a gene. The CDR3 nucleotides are TGTGCCAGCAGTTGGGGGGGGGTGGGGATCTACGAGCAGTACTTC. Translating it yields CASSWGGVGIYEQYF.

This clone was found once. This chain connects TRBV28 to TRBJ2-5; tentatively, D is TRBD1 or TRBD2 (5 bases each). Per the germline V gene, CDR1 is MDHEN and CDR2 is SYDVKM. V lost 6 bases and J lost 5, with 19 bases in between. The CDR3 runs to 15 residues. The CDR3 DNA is TGTGCCAGCAGGACCGGGACGACTCCGGAGGAGACCCAGTACTTC. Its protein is CASRTGTTPEETQYF.

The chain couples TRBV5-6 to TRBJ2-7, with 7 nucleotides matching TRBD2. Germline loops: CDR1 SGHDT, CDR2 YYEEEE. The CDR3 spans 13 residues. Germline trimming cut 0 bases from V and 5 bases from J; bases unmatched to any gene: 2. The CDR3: CASSLGGGDEQYF. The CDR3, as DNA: TGTGCCAGCAGCTTGGGGGGAGGGGACGAGCAGTACTTC.

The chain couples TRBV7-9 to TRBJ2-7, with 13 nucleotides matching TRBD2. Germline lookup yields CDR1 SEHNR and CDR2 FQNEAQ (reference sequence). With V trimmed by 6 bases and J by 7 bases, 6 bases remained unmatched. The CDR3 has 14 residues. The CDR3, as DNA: TGTGCCAGCAGGACTAGCGGGAGGACGAATGAGCAGTACTTC. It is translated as CASRTSGRTNEQYF.

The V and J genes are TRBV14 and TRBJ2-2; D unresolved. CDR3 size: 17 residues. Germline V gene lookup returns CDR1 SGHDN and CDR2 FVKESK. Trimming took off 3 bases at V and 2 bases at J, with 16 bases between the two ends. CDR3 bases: TGTGCCAGCAGCCACCCGAAAACACGATACAACACCGGGGAGCTGTTTTTT. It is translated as CASSHPKTRYNTGELFF.

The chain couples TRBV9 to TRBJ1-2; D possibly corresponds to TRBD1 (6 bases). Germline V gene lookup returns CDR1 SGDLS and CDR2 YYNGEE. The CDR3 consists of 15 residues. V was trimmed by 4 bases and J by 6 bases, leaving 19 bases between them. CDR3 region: CASSPGDTPGDGYTF. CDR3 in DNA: TGTGCCAGCAGCCCGGGGGACACGCCGGGGGATGGCTACACCTTC. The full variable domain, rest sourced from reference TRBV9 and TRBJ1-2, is DSGVTQTPKHLITATGQRVTLRCSPRSGDLSVYWYQQSLDQGLQFLIQYYNGEERAKGNILERFSAQQFPDLHSELNLSSLELGDSALYFCASSPGDTPGDGYTFGSGTRLTVV.

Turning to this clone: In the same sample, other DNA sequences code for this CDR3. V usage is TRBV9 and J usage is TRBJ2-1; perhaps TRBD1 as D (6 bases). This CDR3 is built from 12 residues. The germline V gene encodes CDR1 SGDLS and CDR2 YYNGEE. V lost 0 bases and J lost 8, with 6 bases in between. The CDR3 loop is CASSVAGDEQFF. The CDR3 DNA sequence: TGTGCCAGCAGCGTAGCAGGGGATGAGCAGTTCTTC.

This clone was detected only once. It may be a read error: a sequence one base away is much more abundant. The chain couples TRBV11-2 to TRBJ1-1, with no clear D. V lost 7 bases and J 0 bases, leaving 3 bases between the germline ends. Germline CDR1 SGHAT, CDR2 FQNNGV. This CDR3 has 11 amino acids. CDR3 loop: CASILNTEAFF. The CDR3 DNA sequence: TGTGCCAGCATCCTGAACACTGAAGCTTTCTTT.

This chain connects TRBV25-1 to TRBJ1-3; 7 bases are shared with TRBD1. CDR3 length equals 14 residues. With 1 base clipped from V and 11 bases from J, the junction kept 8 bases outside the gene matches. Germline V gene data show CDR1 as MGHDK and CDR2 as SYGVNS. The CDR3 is CASSEWDSHGPIYF. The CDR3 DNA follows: TGTGCCAGCAGTGAATGGGACAGCCACGGCCCCATATATTTT.

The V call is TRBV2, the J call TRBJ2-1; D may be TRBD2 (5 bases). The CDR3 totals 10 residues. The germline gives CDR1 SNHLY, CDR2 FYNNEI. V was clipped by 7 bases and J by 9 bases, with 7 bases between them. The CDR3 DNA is TGTGCCAGCATCCGGGGTGAGCAGTTCTTC. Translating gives CASIRGEQFF.

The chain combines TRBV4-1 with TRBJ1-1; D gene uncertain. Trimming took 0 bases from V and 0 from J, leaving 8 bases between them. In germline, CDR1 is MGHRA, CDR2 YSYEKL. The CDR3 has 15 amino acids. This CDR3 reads CASSQDKQMNTEAFF. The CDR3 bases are TGCGCCAGCAGCCAAGATAAACAGATGAACACTGAAGCTTTCTTT.

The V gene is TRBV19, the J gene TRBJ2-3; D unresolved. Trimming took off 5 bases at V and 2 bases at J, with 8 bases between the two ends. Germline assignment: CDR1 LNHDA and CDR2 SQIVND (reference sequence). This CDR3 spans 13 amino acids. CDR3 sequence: CASSQMHTDTQYF. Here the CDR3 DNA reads TGTGCCAGTAGTCAAATGCACACAGATACGCAGTATTTT.

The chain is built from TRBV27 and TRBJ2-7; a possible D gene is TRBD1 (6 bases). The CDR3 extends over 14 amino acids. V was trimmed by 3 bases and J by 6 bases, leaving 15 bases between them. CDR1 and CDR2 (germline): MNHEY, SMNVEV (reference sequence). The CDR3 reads CASSFQSGHGEQYF. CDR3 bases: TGTGCCAGCAGTTTTCAGTCGGGACATGGCGAGCAGTACTTC.

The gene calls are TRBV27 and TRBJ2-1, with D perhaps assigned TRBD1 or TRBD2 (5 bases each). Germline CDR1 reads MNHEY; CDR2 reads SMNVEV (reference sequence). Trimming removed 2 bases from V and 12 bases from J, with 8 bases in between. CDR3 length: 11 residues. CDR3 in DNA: TGTGCCAGCAGTTTAGGGGGAAGGCAGTTCTTC. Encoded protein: CASSLGGRQFF.